This TCR beta chain was identified during a study of response to subunit inactivated influenza vaccine. Study results and caveats: It was suggested by the authors that few new T cells are recruited by each seasonal influenza vaccination.

The germline CDR1 and CDR2 sequences are DFQATT and SNEGSKA (reference sequence). This CDR3 comprises 13 residues. After removal of 4 bases from V and 7 bases from J, the junction contained 10 bases not matched to a gene. This clonotype came up many times. The antigen remains unidentified. TCRdb reprocessed the RT-PCR reads with MiXCR, giving one entry per CDR3 protein. The sample has around 760,000 distinct CDR3 sequences, about 15% seen once; the top ten hold 6.5% to 8.5%. The chain joins TRBV20-1 to TRBJ2-7; 7 bases line up with TRBD2. The TCR was taken from a man aged 45-65 years who received an inactivated influenza vaccine. Sequenced material: PBMCs from blood, taken around two weeks before vaccination. CDR3 nucleotides: TGCAGTGCTACGGCTAGCGGAGCTGGGGAGCAGTACTTC. Encoded protein: CSATASGAGEQYF.